Detailed here is one T cell receptor beta chain. The data stem from a study of tumor-infiltrating lymphocytes in oesophageal squamous cell carcinoma. One entry per CDR3 protein results from TCRdb running MiXCR on the PCR reads. The sample yields about 15,000 distinct CDR3 sequences, less than 60% seen once. The CDR3 is 15 amino acids. Germline assignment: CDR1 SGHVS and CDR2 FNYEAQ. The receptor's source is a male donor with esophageal squamous cell carcinoma. This chain connects TRBV7-6 to TRBJ2-1; no clear D. The DNA matches TRBJ1-2 better at its end, which makes the J call doubtful. The sample comprised blood. The CDR3 nucleotides read TGTGCCAGCAGCTTAGGTCTCGGCCGTGACGATGGCTACACCTTC. Its protein product is CASSLGLGRDDGYTF.